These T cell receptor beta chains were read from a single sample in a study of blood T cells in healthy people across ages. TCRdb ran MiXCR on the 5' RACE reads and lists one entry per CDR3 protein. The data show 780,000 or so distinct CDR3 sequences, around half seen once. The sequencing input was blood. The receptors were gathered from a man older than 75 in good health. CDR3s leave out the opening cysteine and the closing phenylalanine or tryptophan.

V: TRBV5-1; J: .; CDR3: ASSSRRSMRTSEQY
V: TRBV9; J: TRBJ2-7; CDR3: ASTDGGGEGYEQY
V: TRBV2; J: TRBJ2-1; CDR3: ASRISGGNEQF
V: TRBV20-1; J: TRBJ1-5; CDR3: SAQRGTGGQPQH
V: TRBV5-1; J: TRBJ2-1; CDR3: ASATATGGGNEQF
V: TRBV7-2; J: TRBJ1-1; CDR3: ASSLEARGLTEAF
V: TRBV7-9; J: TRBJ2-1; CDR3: ASSPSSGGRYNEQF
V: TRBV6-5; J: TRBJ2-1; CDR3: ASSYGIVGSSSYNEQF
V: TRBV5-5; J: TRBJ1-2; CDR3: ASSAYTAYGYT
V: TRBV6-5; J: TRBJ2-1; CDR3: ASSSGQGSVVEKQF
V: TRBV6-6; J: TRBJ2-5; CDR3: ASSPGTAYQETQY
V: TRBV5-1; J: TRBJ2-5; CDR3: ASSRGPEKETQY
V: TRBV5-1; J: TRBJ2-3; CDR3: ASSPGEITDTQY
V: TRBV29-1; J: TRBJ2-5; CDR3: SGWTGTETQY
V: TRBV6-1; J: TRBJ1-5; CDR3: ASMGTPEPNQPQH
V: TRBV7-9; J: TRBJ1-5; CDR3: ASSLFGEGNQPQH
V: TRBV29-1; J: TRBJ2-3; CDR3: SVDYRVGGRYAY
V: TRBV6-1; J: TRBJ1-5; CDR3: ASSEPVGSHRQPQH
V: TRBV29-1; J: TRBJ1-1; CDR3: SVARPLNTEAF
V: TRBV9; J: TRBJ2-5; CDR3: ASSVVGQAETQY
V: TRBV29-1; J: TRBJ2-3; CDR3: SVVGAGVTDTQY
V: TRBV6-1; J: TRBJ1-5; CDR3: ASNSGTGSNQPQH
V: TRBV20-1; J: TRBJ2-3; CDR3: SARVTGGPSDTQY
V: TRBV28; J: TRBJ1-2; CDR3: TSSGQKYGYT
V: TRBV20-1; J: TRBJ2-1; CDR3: SASEDAYNEQF
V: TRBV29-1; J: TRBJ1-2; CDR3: SVEQGVGGYT
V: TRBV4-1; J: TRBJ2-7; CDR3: ASSHPSRGALDEQY
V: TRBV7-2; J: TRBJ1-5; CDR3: ASSRAAGYSNQPQH
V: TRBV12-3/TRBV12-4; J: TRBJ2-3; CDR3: ASSLQGLAGPGWYAY
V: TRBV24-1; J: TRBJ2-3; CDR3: ATSDNGLVDTQY
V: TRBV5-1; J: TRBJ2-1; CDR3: ASNQGGLSNEQF
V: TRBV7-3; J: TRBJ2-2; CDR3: ASSRSGRDAANTGELF
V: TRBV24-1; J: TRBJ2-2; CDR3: ATSDPQANTGELF
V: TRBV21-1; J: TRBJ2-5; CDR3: ASSREGAQRY
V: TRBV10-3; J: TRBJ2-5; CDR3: AISDREGETQY
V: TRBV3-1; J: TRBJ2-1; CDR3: ASSVTPGLAGGPGNEQF
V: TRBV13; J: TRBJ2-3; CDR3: ASSPKDRYAY